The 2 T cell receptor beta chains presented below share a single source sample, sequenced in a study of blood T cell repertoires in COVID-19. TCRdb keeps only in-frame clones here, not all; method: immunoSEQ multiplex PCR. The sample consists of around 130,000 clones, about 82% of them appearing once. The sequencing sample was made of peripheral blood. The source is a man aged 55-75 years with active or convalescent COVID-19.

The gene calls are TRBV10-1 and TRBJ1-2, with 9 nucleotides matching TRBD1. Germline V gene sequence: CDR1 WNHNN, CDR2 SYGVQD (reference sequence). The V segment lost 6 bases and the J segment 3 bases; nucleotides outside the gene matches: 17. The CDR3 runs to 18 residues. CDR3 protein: CASRGSDRGRSGHYGYTF. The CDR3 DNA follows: TGCGCCAGCAGGGGTTCGGACAGGGGCCGCTCGGGGCACTATGGCTACACCTTC.

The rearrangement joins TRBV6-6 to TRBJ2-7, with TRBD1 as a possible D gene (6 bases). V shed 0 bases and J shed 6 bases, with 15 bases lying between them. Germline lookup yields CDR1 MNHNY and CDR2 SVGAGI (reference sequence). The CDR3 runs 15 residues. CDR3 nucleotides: TGTGCCAGCAGTTACTCGAGGGACATTATCAGCGAGCAGTACTTC. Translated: CASSYSRDIISEQYF.